The rows below give T cell receptor beta chains drawn from one sample of a study of T cells in Graves' hyperthyroidism and ophthalmopathy. Using its own MiXCR run on the multiplex PCR reads, TCRdb lists one record per CDR3 protein. The table includes some 490,000 distinct CDR3 sequences, 16% detected once. The sequenced sample consisted of blood. The source of these receptors is a woman in her 30s with Graves' ophthalmopathy. The CDR3 runs from the conserved cysteine through the conserved F or W. A D gene is named only where the DNA matches it firmly. A row's size may be missing; if present it is once, few, many or a size class.

TRBD2,TRBJ2-1,many,TRBV7-2,TGTGCCAGCGGTGCGGGAGGGCTCGATGAGCAGTTCTTC,CASGAGGLDEQFF
NA,TRBJ2-3,many,TRBV7-8,TGTGCCAGCAGCTTAGCTTCTGGCAGCCAGAGGGGAGATACGCAGTATTTT,CASSLASGSQRGDTQYF
NA,TRBJ2-5,many,TRBV18,TGTGCCAGCAGCTCCAGCCAAGAGACCCAGTACTTC,CASSSSQETQYF
NA,TRBJ2-5,NA,TRBV18,TGTGCCAGCTCACCACCTATGCAAGAGACCCAGTACTTC,CASSPPMQETQYF
NA,TRBJ2-1,few,TRBV4-3,TGCGCCAGCATCCAACCCGAGGGATGGAGCTCCTACAATGAGCAGTTCTTC,CASIQPEGWSSYNEQFF
TRBD2,TRBJ2-3,few,TRBV7-2,TGTGCCAGCAGCTTAGAGGGCGCGGGAGGGCCAGGGCGAGATACGCAGTATTTT,CASSLEGAGGPGRDTQYF
NA,TRBJ1-1,many,TRBV15,TGTGCCACCAGCAGAGGTAAAAACCCAGGGGCCGCTGAAGCTTTCTTT,CATSRGKNPGAAEAFF
NA,TRBJ2-7,few,TRBV30,TGTGCCTGGAGCCTACCGGGACACAATCCCCACGAGCAGTACTTC,CAWSLPGHNPHEQYF
NA,TRBJ2-5,many,TRBV3-1,TGTGCCAGCAGCCAAGATCATGGACCGACGAGGGTAGGGGAGACCCAGTACTTC,CASSQDHGPTRVGETQYF
TRBD1,TRBJ1-5,NA,TRBV28,TGTGCCAGCAGAAACCCGGGACAGAGTCAGCCCCAGCATTTT,CASRNPGQSQPQHF
NA,TRBJ2-2,many,TRBV20-1,TGCAGTGCCTTAGACCGGGGGACGACCGGGGAGCTGTTTTTT,CSALDRGTTGELFF
NA,TRBJ2-1,few,TRBV7-9,TGTGCCAGCAGGCCGAAGCTCGGGAGTGGGGATGAGCAGTTCTTC,CASRPKLGSGDEQFF
NA,TRBJ2-7,NA,TRBV5-1,TGTGCTTTCGGTCCGGGGGACACCACCTACGAGCAGTACTTC,CAFGPGDTTYEQYF
NA,TRBJ2-7,NA,TRBV10-3,TGTGCCATCAGTGCCCTTGGGACAAGGTCTTTTGTCGAGCAGTACTTC,CAISALGTRSFVEQYF
TRBD2,TRBJ2-1,few,TRBV9,TGTGCCAGCAGCGTAGGGACTAGCGGGAGCTCCTACAATGAGCAGTTCTTC,CASSVGTSGSSYNEQFF
TRBD1,TRBJ1-1,many,TRBV12-3/TRBV12-4,TGTGCCAGCAGTTTATACGAGGGGGCGGACACTGAAGCTTTCTTT,CASSLYEGADTEAFF
NA,TRBJ2-4,many,TRBV7-2,TGTGCCAGCAGCCCAGCACTAGGGCGCATTCAGTACTTC,CASSPALGRIQYF
TRBD1,TRBJ1-2,few,TRBV6-2/TRBV6-3,TGTGCCAGCAGCCTACACGACAGGGTGGACTATGGCTACACCTTC,CASSLHDRVDYGYTF